One and the same sample provided the 2 T cell receptor beta chains below, sequenced in a study of shared clonotypes between healthy human individuals. TCRdb's copy holds only in-frame clones and misses some; the assay was immunoSEQ multiplex PCR. The sample consists of a few hundred thousand clones, roughly 97% of them appearing once. Sequenced: naive CD4+ T cells sorted from blood. The subset denotes: CD45RA+ positively selected. The receptors derive from a woman aged 25 to 39 in good health.

About this clone itself: Other DNA variants within this sample encode the same CDR3. This chain joins TRBV5-1 and TRBJ1-6, with 7 bases fitting TRBD1. The germline CDR1 and CDR2 sequences are SGHRS and YFSETQ. The CDR3 contains 14 residues. V shed 0 bases, J shed 7 bases, and the junction held 1 base outside the gene matches. The CDR3 region has the DNA TGCGCCAGCAGCTTGGTAGGGGGCAATTCACCCCTCCACTTT. This codes for CASSLVGGNSPLHF.

The chain has TRBV28 and TRBJ1-1, with no clear D. V lost 8 bases and J lost 2, with 6 bases in between. The CDR3 is 11 amino acids. CDR1 and CDR2 from the germline V gene are MDHEN and SYDVKM. The CDR3 loop is CASHPNTEAFF. For the CDR3, the DNA is TGTGCCAGCCACCCAAACACTGAAGCTTTCTTT.